This T cell receptor (beta chain) was documented in a study of shared T cell receptors in the human thymus. This CDR3 region has 14 residues. Germline V gene data show CDR1 as SGHVS and CDR2 as FNYEAQ. V was trimmed by 2 bases and J by 5 bases, leaving 12 bases between them. The data were produced by immunoSEQ multiplex PCR, yet TCRdb's version contains in-frame clones alone and is incomplete. The data contain about 500,000 clones, around 82% of them singletons. This same sample was also taken into another study, of human thymus T cells. Per that paper: The sample donors, healthy Finnish infants, were having corrective surgery for congenital heart defects. Resected material from corrective heart surgery provided the thymus tissue analysed. Highly overlapping thymic repertoires in unrelated individuals were reported by related research.

Sequencing was done on a sample of thymocytes. The V gene is TRBV7-6, the J gene TRBJ2-5, with D possibly being TRBD2 (7 bases). The TCR originated in a boy less than two years old with a congenital heart defect. The CDR3, as DNA: TGTGCCAGCAGCTTAATAGGGGGGGAGGAGACCCAGTACTTC. This sequence encodes CASSLIGGEETQYF.